The clone carrying this T cell receptor (beta chain) was picked up one time. This sample is part of a study of T cell responses to AZD1222 COVID-19 vaccine. The protocol was immunoSEQ multiplex PCR, while the TCRdb copy is restricted to in-frame clones and leaves out a portion. The sample shows some 170,000 clones, approximately 94% of them seen only once. Trimming cost V 4 bases and J 8 bases, with 13 bases left between them. The CDR3 runs to 14 residues. Germline V lookup: CDR1 SGHRS, CDR2 YFSETQ. Sequencing used peripheral blood, obtained 28 days after the second AZD1222 dose. This TCR was sampled from an adult who received the AZD1222 COVID-19 vaccine. The genes are TRBV5-1 and TRBJ1-6; TRBD1 might be the D (5 bases). The CDR3 DNA is TGCGCCAGCAGCCGCGGGGCGGCCGATTCACCCCTCCACTTT. This translates into CASSRGAADSPLHF.